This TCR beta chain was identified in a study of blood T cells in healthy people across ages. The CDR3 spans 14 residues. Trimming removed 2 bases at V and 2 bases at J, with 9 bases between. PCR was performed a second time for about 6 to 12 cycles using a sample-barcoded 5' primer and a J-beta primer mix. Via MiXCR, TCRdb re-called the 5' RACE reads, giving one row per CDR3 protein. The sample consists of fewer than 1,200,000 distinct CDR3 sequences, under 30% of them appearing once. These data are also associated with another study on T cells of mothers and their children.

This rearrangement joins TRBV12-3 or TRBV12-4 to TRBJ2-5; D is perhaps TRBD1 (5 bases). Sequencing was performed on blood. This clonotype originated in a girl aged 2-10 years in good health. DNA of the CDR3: TGTGCCAGCAGTTTAAGTAACAGGCAAGAGACCCAGTACTTC. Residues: CASSLSNRQETQYF.